Listed below are T cell receptor beta chains from one sample, sequenced in a study of CD4 and CD8 cells across lung adenocarcinoma regions. One entry per CDR3 protein results from TCRdb running MiXCR on the PCR reads. The sample lists approximately 11,000 distinct CDR3 sequences; 50% to 65% were seen once. What was sequenced was CD4+ T cells from the center of a lung tumor. The receptors were gathered from a male donor with lung adenocarcinoma. The CD4 and CD8 labels of this study may be unreliable. The CDR3 runs from the conserved cysteine through the conserved F or W. Fields, in order: J gene, D gene, V gene, clone size, CDR3 protein, CDR3 DNA. A D gene is named only where the DNA matches it firmly. Not all rows give a size; the values are once, few, many and, for expanded clones, a class.

TRBJ2-7 - TRBV6-1 medium-sized CASSESGGEAYEQYF TGTGCCAGCAGTGAGTCTGGAGGGGAGGCATACGAGCAGTACTTC
TRBJ2-5 - TRBV10-3 - CAGLGAGDEETQYF TGTGCCGGGCTCGGGGCGGGTGACGAAGAGACGCAGTATTTC
TRBJ2-1 TRBD1 TRBV6-1 - CASSKTGGLSYNEQFF TGTGCCAGCAGTAAAACAGGGGGTCTCTCCTACAATGAGCAGTTCTTC
TRBJ2-7 - TRBV6-1 - CASSEYSISYEQYF TGTGCCAGCAGTGAGTACTCGATCTCCTACGAGCAGTACTTC
TRBJ2-1 - TRBV10-1 - CASSESGGNVNEQFF TGCGCCAGCAGTGAGTCTGGCGGGAATGTCAATGAGCAGTTCTTC
TRBJ2-1 - TRBV6-1 few CASSEQGGSYNEQFF TGTGCCAGCAGTGAACAGGGGGGCTCCTACAATGAGCAGTTCTTC
TRBJ2-1 - TRBV7-2 many CASTVLVSRERNEQFF TGTGCCAGCACCGTCTTAGTCTCTCGGGAGAGGAATGAGCAGTTCTTC
TRBJ2-7 - TRBV4-2 - CASSQDQARGSYEQYF TGTGCCAGCAGCCAAGATCAGGCCAGGGGATCCTACGAGCAGTACTTC
TRBJ1-6 - TRBV6-1 medium-sized CASNEGGGYNSPLHF TGTGCCAGCAACGAGGGCGGGGGTTATAATTCACCCCTCCACTTT
TRBJ2-4 - TRBV6-1 - CASSERSSLAKNIQYF TGTGCCAGCAGTGAACGTAGCAGCCTAGCCAAAAACATTCAGTACTTC
TRBJ2-6 - TRBV11-2 - CASSRNGANVLTF TGTGCCAGCAGTCGGAACGGGGCCAACGTCCTGACTTTC
TRBJ2-1 TRBD2 TRBV6-4 many CASSDSEREGSEQFF TGTGCCAGCAGTGACTCGGAGCGGGAGGGCTCTGAGCAGTTCTTC
TRBJ2-4 - TRBV6-1 - CASRAAQRNIQYF TGTGCCAGCAGAGCGGCCCAGCGAAACATTCAGTACTTC
TRBJ2-3 - TRBV6-1 - CASSETSRGAKNTQYF TGTGCCAGCAGTGAAACGTCCCGGGGGGCCAAAAATACGCAGTACTTT
TRBJ2-2 - TRBV10-3 - CAIKGVKVAGELFF TGTGCCATCAAAGGGGTCAAGGTTGCCGGGGAGCTGTTTTTT
TRBJ2-3 - TRBV6-1 - CASSPGQGGKDTQYF TGTGCCAGCAGCCCGGGGCAGGGCGGCAAAGATACGCAGTATTTC
TRBJ2-4 - TRBV6-1 - CASSVAGLRAKNMQYF TGTGCCAGCAGTGTCGCGGGGCTGAGAGCCAAAAACATGCAGTACTTC
TRBJ2-1 - TRBV6-2/TRBV6-3 - CASSLPAEGLDNEQFF TGTGCCAGCAGTTTACCAGCGGAGGGTCTCGACAATGAGCAGTTCTTC
TRBJ2-1 TRBD2 TRBV20-1 many CSAVTSGDEYNEQFF TGCAGTGCCGTAACTAGCGGAGATGAATACAATGAGCAGTTCTTC
TRBJ2-3 - TRBV6-1 once CASAASIGTDTQYF TGTGCCAGCGCGGCCAGTATCGGCACAGATACGCAGTATTTT
TRBJ2-5 - TRBV6-1 - CASTEGPSTDAQYF TGTGCCAGCACCGAGGGCCCCTCGACTGACGCGCAGTACTTC
TRBJ2-1 TRBD2 TRBV4-1 few CASSQDSPSGSFYNEQFF TGCGCCAGCAGCCAAGATAGCCCCAGCGGGAGCTTTTACAATGAGCAGTTCTTC
TRBJ2-5 TRBD1 TRBV6-1 few CASSAAHGTGIKTQYF TGTGCCAGCAGTGCAGCGCACGGGACAGGGATTAAGACCCAGTACTTC
TRBJ2-7 - TRBV10-3 - CATSDRSDSYEQYF TGTGCCACCTCAGACAGAAGCGACTCCTACGAGCAGTACTTC
TRBJ2-1 TRBD2 TRBV6-1 - CASSDRQRGYNEQFF TGTGCCAGCAGTGACAGGCAGCGGGGGTACAATGAGCAGTTCTTC
TRBJ2-5 TRBD2 TRBV7-2 many CASSYNGGAASWEQYF TGTGCCAGCAGCTATAACGGGGGGGCAGCAAGTTGGGAGCAGTACTTC
TRBJ2-7 TRBD1 TRBV27 - CASSFLGVRGEQYF TGTGCCAGCAGTTTCTTGGGGGTCAGGGGGGAGCAGTACTTC
TRBJ2-7 TRBD1 TRBV6-1 - CASIQTGGRDEQYF TGTGCCAGCATCCAGACAGGGGGCAGGGACGAGCAGTACTTC
TRBJ1-1 - TRBV6-2/TRBV6-3 - CASRSSLGTEAFF TGTGCCAGCAGGTCGAGCCTAGGTACTGAAGCTTTCTTT
TRBJ2-6 - TRBV6-5 - CASSYWGF TGTGCCAGCAGTTACTGGGGGTTC
TRBJ2-7 - TRBV6-5 - CASSLLGRRAYEQYF TGTGCCAGCAGTTTATTAGGGCGGAGAGCCTACGAGCAGTACTTC
TRBJ2-3 - TRBV9 few CASSSRGGRTDTQYF TGTGCCAGCAGCTCCCGAGGGGGGCGGACAGATACGCAGTATTTT
TRBJ2-7 TRBD1 TRBV10-3 - CAISDLRTGSSYEQYF TGTGCCATCAGTGACCTAAGGACAGGGAGCTCCTACGAGCAGTACTTC
TRBJ2-1 - TRBV7-6 - CASSLGGGNEQFF TGTGCCAGCAGCTTAGGCGGAGGAAATGAGCAGTTCTTC
TRBJ1-2 TRBD1 TRBV29-1 - CSALRTGLGYTF TGCAGCGCACTACGGACAGGGCTGGGCTACACCTTC
TRBJ2-5 TRBD2 TRBV6-1 - CASRSGGSETQYF TGTGCCAGCAGGTCGGGAGGATCGGAGACCCAGTACTTC
TRBJ2-3 - TRBV6-1 - CASSGSREEDTQYF TGTGCCAGCAGCGGGAGTCGTGAGGAAGATACGCAGTATTTT
TRBJ1-2 - TRBV27 few CASSFPGGDGYTF TGTGCCAGCAGTTTCCCTGGCGGGGATGGCTACACCTTC
TRBJ2-6 TRBD1 TRBV4-2 - CASSLGTGGASGANVLTF TGTGCCAGCAGCCTCGGGACAGGGGGCGCTTCTGGGGCCAACGTCCTGACTTTC
TRBJ1-5 - TRBV27 few CASSPTGAQYQPQHF TGTGCCAGCAGTCCGACCGGGGCCCAATATCAGCCCCAGCATTTT
TRBJ2-7 TRBD2 TRBV6-1 medium-sized CASSEAPGEGHYEQYF TGTGCCAGCAGTGAAGCGCCCGGGGAGGGCCACTACGAGCAGTACTTC
TRBJ2-7 - TRBV27 - CASSFLAVSTDEQYF TGTGCCAGCAGTTTCTTAGCGGTTAGCACAGATGAGCAGTACTTC
TRBJ2-1 - TRBV6-1 few CASSTRQRPNNEQFF TGTGCCAGCAGTACGAGACAGAGACCAAACAATGAGCAGTTCTTC
TRBJ2-2 - TRBV4-1 - CASSNLTGNTGELFF TGCGCCAGCAGCAACCTGACAGGGAACACCGGGGAGCTGTTTTTT
TRBJ2-3 TRBD2 TRBV7-8 few CASSPGGAFTDTQYF TGTGCCAGCAGCCCCGGGGGGGCCTTCACAGATACGCAGTATTTT
TRBJ2-3 - TRBV6-5 - CASSNCQDTQYF TGTGCCAGCAGTAACTGCCAGGATACGCAGTATTTC
TRBJ1-1 - TRBV5-1 - CASSLDSLNTEASF TGCGCCAGCAGCTTGGACAGCTTGAACACTGAAGCTTCCTTT
TRBJ2-7 TRBD1 TRBV27 medium-sized CASASTGREQYF TGTGCCAGCGCCTCGACAGGGCGCGAGCAGTACTTC
TRBJ2-2 - TRBV10-1 few CASSGINGELFF TGCGCCAGCTCAGGGATAAACGGGGAGCTGTTTTTT